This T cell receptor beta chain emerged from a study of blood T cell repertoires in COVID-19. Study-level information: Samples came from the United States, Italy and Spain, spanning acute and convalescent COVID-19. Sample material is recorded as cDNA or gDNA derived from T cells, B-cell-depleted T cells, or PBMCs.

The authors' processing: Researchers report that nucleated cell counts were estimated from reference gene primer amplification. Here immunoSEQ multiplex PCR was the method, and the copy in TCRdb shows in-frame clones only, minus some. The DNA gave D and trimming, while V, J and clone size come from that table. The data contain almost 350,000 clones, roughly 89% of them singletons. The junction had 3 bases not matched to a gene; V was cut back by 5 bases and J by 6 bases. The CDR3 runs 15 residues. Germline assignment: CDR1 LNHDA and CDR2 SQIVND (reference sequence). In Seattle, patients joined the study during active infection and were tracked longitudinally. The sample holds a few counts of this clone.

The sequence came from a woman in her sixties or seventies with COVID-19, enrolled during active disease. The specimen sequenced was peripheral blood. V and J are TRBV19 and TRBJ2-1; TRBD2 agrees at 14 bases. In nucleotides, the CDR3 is TGTGCCAGTAGTTTTGGACTAGCGGGGGGCAATGAGCAGTTCTTC. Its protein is CASSFGLAGGNEQFF.